The next 3 T cell receptor beta chains were all read from a single sample in a study of PD-L1 blockade in urothelial cancer. Produced via immunoSEQ multiplex PCR; TCRdb's table is partial and in-frame only. The table has tens of thousands of clones, 87% seen once. The material was PBMCs, obtained around atezolizumab (anti-PD-L1) treatment. All receptors derive from a woman in her seventies with urothelial cancer.

The rearrangement uses TRBV5-1 and TRBJ2-2, with TRBD1 identical over 10 bases. Germline CDR1 SGHRS, CDR2 YFSETQ. V dropped 3 bases and J dropped 7; count of bases not matched to a gene: 6. The CDR3 length is 15 residues. For the CDR3, the DNA is TGCGCCAGCAGCTCCCAGACAGGGGGCGTCGGGGAGCTGTTTTTT. It translates to CASSSQTGGVGELFF.

The chain combines TRBV30 with TRBJ2-1; D is perhaps TRBD2 (6 bases). The CDR3 spans 14 residues. Trimming stripped 4 bases from V and 6 bases from J, with 16 bases between. Germline V gene sequence: CDR1 GTSNPN, CDR2 SVGIG (reference sequence). CDR3 region: CAWTRKGTSNEQFF. The CDR3 DNA reads as TGTGCCTGGACCAGAAAAGGGACTTCCAATGAGCAGTTCTTC.

This chain uses TRBV2 with TRBJ2-7; 7 positions match TRBD1. The CDR3 has 16 residues. Per germline, CDR1 SNHLY and CDR2 FYNNEI. J lost 0 bases, V lost 4 bases, and 9 bases had no gene match. The CDR3 region has the DNA TGTGCCAGCAGTGTCTTAGGGGGCCCTAACTCCTACGAGCAGTACTTC. Translation: CASSVLGGPNSYEQYF.